This is a list of T cell receptor beta chains from one sample in a study of technical replicates of blood from a few donors. TCRdb keeps only in-frame clones here, not all; method: immunoSEQ multiplex PCR. The sample has tens of thousands of clones; around 96% are singletons. Sequencing used T cells isolated from PBMCs. The origin of the receptors is a human donor in good health. The CDR3 runs from the conserved cysteine through the conserved F or W. A D gene is named only where the DNA matches it firmly. Some rows have no size entry. The others give once, few or many, or a class for an expanded clone.

d_call j_call v_call clone_size cdr3_aa cdr3_nt
TRBD2 TRBJ2-2 TRBV9 . CASSVLAGGPGTGELFF TGTGCCAGCAGCGTCCTAGCGGGAGGGCCGGGCACCGGGGAGCTGTTTTTT
. TRBJ1-1 TRBV7-3 once CASSPYRRATEAFF TGTGCCAGCAGCCCCTATAGGAGGGCCACTGAAGCTTTCTTT
. TRBJ2-7 TRBV7-2 . CASSQRRESYEQYF TGTGCCAGCAGCCAGAGGCGGGAATCCTACGAGCAGTACTTC
. TRBJ2-3 TRBV19 . CASSMRGASTDTQYF TGTGCCAGTAGTATGCGGGGTGCATCCACAGATACGCAGTATTTT
. TRBJ1-2 TRBV29-1 . CSVEAEAGVNYGYTF TGCAGCGTTGAAGCAGAGGCAGGGGTTAACTATGGCTACACCTTC
TRBD2 TRBJ2-3 TRBV4-2 . CASSQEGTSGGGATQYF TGTGCCAGCAGCCAAGAGGGGACTAGCGGAGGCGGGGCTACGCAGTATTTT
. TRBJ1-1 TRBV7-9 . CASSFEGGFF TGTGCCAGCAGCTTCGAAGGGGGTTTCTTT
TRBD1 TRBJ1-5 TRBV28 once CASSSHVGQNQPQHF TGTGCCAGCAGTTCACACGTGGGACAGAATCAGCCCCAGCATTTT
TRBD1 TRBJ2-7 TRBV13 . CASSSRTGSAEQYF TGTGCCAGCAGCTCGCGGACAGGGTCGGCCGAGCAGTACTTC
TRBD1 TRBJ2-7 TRBV19 . CASSRGSYEQYF TGTGCCAGTTCCAGGGGGAGCTACGAGCAGTACTTC
. TRBJ1-1 TRBV5-1 . CASSFYPGESNTEAFF TGCGCCAGCAGCTTTTACCCTGGGGAGTCTAACACTGAAGCTTTCTTT
. TRBJ1-5 TRBV4-3 . CASSQEVGSNQPQHF TGCGCCAGCAGCCAAGAAGTCGGTAGCAATCAGCCCCAGCATTTT
TRBD1 TRBJ1-4 TRBV10-2 . CANRTGDEKLFF TGCGCCAATCGGACAGGGGATGAAAAACTGTTTTTT
TRBD1 TRBJ2-7 TRBV6-5 once CASRRTGVSEQYF TGTGCCAGCAGACGGACAGGTGTCTCCGAGCAGTACTTC
. TRBJ1-5 TRBV12-5 . CASAPTGSPNQPQHF TGTGCTAGTGCCCCAACAGGTTCCCCCAATCAGCCCCAGCATTTT
. TRBJ1-5 TRBV19 . CASSNQGGAEPQHF TGTGCCAGTAGTAATCAAGGTGGGGCAGAACCCCAGCATTTT
. TRBJ2-7 TRBV2 . CASSARGYSYEQYF TGTGCCAGCAGTGCTAGGGGATACAGCTACGAGCAGTACTTC
. TRBJ1-2 TRBV6-5 . CASSYLDNVNYGYTF TGTGCCAGCAGTTACCTGGACAACGTGAACTATGGCTACACCTTC
. TRBJ1-3 TRBV5-1 . CASSGNPSGNTIYF TGCGCCAGCAGCGGCAATCCGTCTGGAAACACCATATATTTT
TRBD1 TRBJ1-2 TRBV6-1 once CASRDLRDRVFGYTF TGTGCCAGCAGGGACCTCCGAGACAGGGTTTTTGGCTACACCTTC
TRBD2 TRBJ2-7 TRBV5-4 . CASSLGLAGAYEQYF TGTGCCAGCAGCTTGGGTTTAGCGGGAGCATACGAGCAGTACTTC
TRBD2 TRBJ2-1 TRBV9 . CASSVGGRTYNEQFF TGTGCCAGCAGCGTAGGCGGGAGGACGTACAATGAGCAGTTCTTC
. TRBJ2-2 TRBV25-1 . CASSELGARTGELFF TGTGCCAGCAGTGAACTGGGGGCGCGCACCGGGGAGCTGTTTTTT
. TRBJ2-1 TRBV2 . CASSLSGEQFF TGTGCCAGCAGCCTCTCGGGTGAGCAGTTCTTC
. TRBJ2-7 TRBV6-1 . CASSPLLGTGEQYF TGTGCCAGCAGCCCCTTGCTGGGTACAGGGGAGCAGTACTTC
TRBD1 TRBJ1-3 TRBV2 . CASGGQGTGNTIYF TGTGCCAGCGGGGGACAGGGTACGGGAAACACCATATATTTT
. TRBJ2-7 TRBV10-3 once CAINSDLSSYEQYF TGTGCCATCAATTCCGACTTGAGCTCCTACGAGCAGTACTTC
TRBD2 TRBJ2-7 TRBV4-2 . CASSQETVRAGGWDEQYF TGTGCCAGCAGCCAAGAAACCGTTCGGGCGGGAGGATGGGACGAGCAGTACTTC
TRBD1 TRBJ2-7 TRBV28 . CASSLQGYEQYF TGTGCCAGCAGTCTACAGGGGTACGAGCAGTACTTC
TRBD1 TRBJ1-3 TRBV25-1 once CASSLGQGGNTIYF TGTGCCAGCAGCCTGGGACAGGGGGGGAACACCATATATTTT
. TRBJ1-1 TRBV29-1 . CSVADSQAGEAFF TGCAGCGTAGCGGACAGCCAAGCGGGAGAAGCTTTCTTT
. TRBJ1-3 TRBV6-5 . CASSYSATFGGNTIYF TGTGCCAGCAGTTACTCTGCCACCTTCGGTGGAAACACCATATATTTT
TRBD1 TRBJ1-5 TRBV9 . CASSVEGQGGQPQHF TGTGCCAGCAGCGTAGAGGGTCAGGGGGGTCAGCCCCAGCATTTT
. TRBJ2-7 TRBV6-5 . CASSRDKWKQQYF TGTGCCAGCAGTAGGGACAAGTGGAAACAGCAGTACTTC
. TRBJ2-5 TRBV4-2 . CASSQAEGLTYQETQYF TGTGCCAGCAGCCAAGCTGAGGGTTTGACGTACCAAGAGACCCAGTACTTC
. TRBJ2-7 TRBV25-1 . CASSVGDYEQYF TGTGCCAGCAGTGTGGGAGATTACGAGCAGTACTTC
. TRBJ2-7 TRBV6-5 . CASSLRFGYEQYF .
TRBD1 TRBJ1-4 TRBV5-1 once CASSLAGTGVEKLFF TGCGCCAGCAGCTTGGCCGGGACAGGGGTTGAAAAACTGTTTTTT
. TRBJ2-1 TRBV27 . CASSLHSGEYEQFF TGTGCCAGCAGTTTACATTCGGGGGAGTATGAGCAGTTCTTC
. TRBJ2-7 TRBV7-9 . CAWAGQDSSYEQYF TGTGCGTGGGCGGGGCAGGACTCTTCCTACGAGCAGTACTTC
. TRBJ2-7 TRBV28 . CASSFRGSSEQYF TGTGCCAGCAGTTTTAGGGGTTCCTCCGAGCAGTACTTC
. TRBJ1-2 TRBV29-1 . CSATDNYGYTF TGCAGCGCCACAGACAACTATGGCTACACCTTC
. TRBJ1-2 TRBV29-1 . CSVEEGSYGYTF TGCAGCGTTGAAGAGGGCAGCTATGGCTACACCTTC
. TRBJ1-3 TRBV2 . CASRGGSLAGNTIYF TGTGCCAGCAGAGGAGGCAGTTTGGCAGGAAACACCATATATTTT
. TRBJ1-5 TRBV7-8 once CASSLLSGRNQPQHF TGTGCCAGCAGCTTATTATCAGGCCGCAATCAGCCCCAGCATTTT
. TRBJ2-2 TRBV27 . CASSLGLHRGELFF TGTGCCAGCAGTTTGGGACTCCACCGCGGGGAGCTGTTTTTT
TRBD2 TRBJ2-3 TRBV2 . CASSEPSTSGSTDTQYF TGTGCCAGCAGTGAGCCCTCGACTAGCGGGAGTACAGATACGCAGTATTTT
. TRBJ1-1 TRBV2 . CASSAWGGGDTEAFF TGTGCCAGCAGTGCCTGGGGGGGAGGGGACACTGAAGCTTTCTTT
. TRBJ1-5 TRBV15 . CATSRARVQDRHEHF TGTGCCACCAGCAGAGCCAGAGTACAGGACCGTCATGAGCATTTT
. TRBJ2-3 TRBV4-1 . CASSQIATPRTDTQYF TGCGCCAGCAGCCAAATTGCAACACCTCGCACAGATACGCAGTATTTT
. TRBJ1-5 TRBV7-2 . CASSLGSEDNQPQHF TGTGCCAGCAGCTTAGGGTCTGAGGACAATCAGCCCCAGCATTTT
TRBD1 TRBJ1-2 TRBV18 . CASYRGPYGYTF TGTGCCAGCTACAGGGGTCCCTATGGCTACACCTTC
. TRBJ2-2 TRBV29-1 . CSVEDDMNTGELFF TGCAGCGTCGAAGACGACATGAACACCGGGGAGCTGTTTTTT
TRBD1 TRBJ1-2 TRBV2 . CAGRTGTNYGYTF TGTGCCGGAAGGACAGGGACTAACTATGGCTACACCTTC